The T cell receptor (beta chain) described here comes from a study of blood T cell repertoires in COVID-19. As for the study in general: T cells, B-cell-depleted T cells, or PBMCs supplied cDNA or gDNA.

Authors' analysis steps: Amplifying reference gene primers gave estimates of nucleated cell counts. Using immunoSEQ multiplex PCR, the repertoire was profiled, and TCRdb retains in-frame clones only, with some absent. V and J calls and clone size are those listed in that table; D and trimming were worked out from the DNA. The table has 150,000 to 200,000 clones, 90% to 95% seen once. Seattle-derived patients entered the study during active infection and were followed longitudinally. V lost 4 bases, J lost 0 bases, and 6 bases lay in between. Germline lookup yields CDR1 LGHDT and CDR2 YNNKEL (reference sequence). The CDR3 spans 13 residues.

The sample taken for sequencing was peripheral blood. The chain combines TRBV3-1 (or the pseudogene TRBV3-2) with TRBJ1-1; D is unresolved. This clonotype originated in a woman aged 55 to 70 with COVID-19, enrolled during active disease. The CDR3 protein is CASSPPVNTEAFF. The CDR3 DNA reads as TGTGCCAGCAGCCCCCCCGTGAACACTGAAGCTTTCTTT.